The 2 T cell receptor beta chains reported below all come from one sample, sequenced in a study of T-cell reconstitution after alpha-beta-depleted transplantation in children. Unique molecular identifiers were incorporated into the prepared TCRbeta library. TCRdb processed the PCR reads anew with MiXCR; each CDR3 protein has one entry. The sample lists about 410,000 distinct CDR3 sequences; about a fifth were seen once. Material: PBMCs from the stem cell graft donor, obtained from the stem cell graft. These receptors came from a human donor who donated a stem cell graft to a child with acute myeloid leukemia.

This clonotype came up a few times. The rearrangement joins TRBV4-1 to TRBJ1-6, with no clear D. The germline V gene encodes CDR1 MGHRA and CDR2 YSYEKL. Trimming shortened V by 0 bases and J by 0 bases, and 9 bases separated the two germline ends. This CDR3 spans 17 amino acids. CDR3 sequence: CASSQDLVSSYNSPLHF. The DNA for the CDR3 is TGCGCCAGCAGCCAAGATTTAGTGAGCTCCTATAATTCACCCCTCCACTTT.

The rearrangement uses TRBV12-3 or TRBV12-4 and TRBJ1-3; weak D call: TRBD1 (5 bases). This CDR3 contains 16 residues. Trimming removed 5 bases from V and 0 bases from J, with 14 bases in between. CDR3: CASSRTRVTSGNTIYF. The CDR3 coding sequence is TGTGCCAGCAGTCGGACCAGGGTCACCTCTGGAAACACCATATATTTT.